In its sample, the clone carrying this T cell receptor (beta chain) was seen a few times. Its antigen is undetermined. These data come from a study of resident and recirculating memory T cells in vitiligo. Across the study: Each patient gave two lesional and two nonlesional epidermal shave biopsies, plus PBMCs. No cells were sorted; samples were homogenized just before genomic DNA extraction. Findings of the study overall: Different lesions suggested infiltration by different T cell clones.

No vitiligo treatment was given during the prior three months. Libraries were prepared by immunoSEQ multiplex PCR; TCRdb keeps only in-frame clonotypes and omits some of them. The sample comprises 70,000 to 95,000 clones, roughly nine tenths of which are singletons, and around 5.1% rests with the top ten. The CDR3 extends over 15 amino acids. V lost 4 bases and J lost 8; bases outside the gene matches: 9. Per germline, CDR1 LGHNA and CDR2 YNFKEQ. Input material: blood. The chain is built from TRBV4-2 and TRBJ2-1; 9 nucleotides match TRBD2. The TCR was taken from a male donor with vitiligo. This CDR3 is CASSPAGGRDDEQFF. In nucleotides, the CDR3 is TGTGCCAGCAGCCCAGCAGGCGGGAGGGATGATGAGCAGTTCTTC.